The 23 T cell receptor beta chains presented below share a single source sample, sequenced in a study of T cells in Graves' hyperthyroidism and ophthalmopathy. TCR beta CDR3 regions were amplified from RNA transcripts. Researchers ran a first-round RT-PCR on the TCR CDR3 using the HTBI primer set. TCRdb independently ran MiXCR on the multiplex PCR reads; one entry per CDR3 protein. The repertoire holds roughly 570,000 distinct CDR3 sequences, with 46% as singletons. Sequencing was done on a sample of peripheral blood or thyroid tissue (not recorded which). Source of these receptors: an adult woman with Graves' disease, either hyperthyroidism or ophthalmopathy (not recorded which).

This clonotype was detected many times. This rearrangement joins TRBV9 to TRBJ2-7; D gene ambiguous. Trimming stripped 3 bases from V and 7 bases from J, with 8 bases between. Germline V gene data show CDR1 as SGDLS and CDR2 as YYNGEE. CDR3 size: 11 residues. CDR3 region: CASSGNGEQYF. The CDR3 nucleotides read TGTGCCAGCAGCGGTAACGGAGAGCAGTACTTC.

The chain uses TRBV10-3 and TRBJ1-2, with D unclear. Per the germline V gene, CDR1 is ENHRY and CDR2 is SYGVKD. V dropped 3 bases and J dropped 6 bases, with 14 bases sitting between them. This CDR3 contains 14 residues. The CDR3 region is CAISEAYLTDGYTF. The CDR3 nucleotides are TGTGCCATCAGTGAAGCCTACCTCACTGATGGCTACACCTTC.

The chain has TRBV12-3 or TRBV12-4 and TRBJ1-1; D unresolved. V lost 5 bases and J lost 5, with 12 bases in between. The CDR3 spans 13 residues. The DNA for the CDR3 is TGTGCCAGCAGTGATGCTAGCGGGACTGAAGCTTTCTTT. Translated, it gives CASSDASGTEAFF.

The chain has TRBV20-1 and TRBJ2-5, with a weak D call TRBD2 (5 bases). The CDR3 loop spans 11 amino acids. The ends were cut back, 0 bases at V and 7 bases at J, with 6 bases in the middle. CDR1 is DFQATT and CDR2 is SNEGSKA in the germline V gene (reference sequence). The CDR3 region has the DNA TGCAGTGCTAGAGATCGGGGGACCCAGTACTTC. Protein: CSARDRGTQYF.

This clonotype appeared many times. This chain links TRBV6-7 with TRBJ1-6, with D possibly matching TRBD1 (5 bases). TRBV6-7 is annotated as an ORF whose role is uncertain. The CDR3 length is 14 residues. V was pared by 0 bases and J by 6 bases, with 6 bases between. The CDR3 nucleotides read TGTGCCAGCAGTTACTCCCAGGGTAATTCACCCCTCCACTTT. This encodes CASSYSQGNSPLHF.

The genes are TRBV5-1 and TRBJ1-2; TRBD1 matches 9 bases. This CDR3 comprises 16 residues. With 0 bases clipped from V and 7 bases from J, the junction kept 10 bases outside the gene matches. Germline V gene lookup returns CDR1 SGHRS and CDR2 YFSETQ. The DNA for the CDR3 is TGCGCCAGCAGCTTGGAGGGACAGGGATCATTTTTTGGCTACACCTTC. It is translated as CASSLEGQGSFFGYTF. Complete variable domain (other parts from reference TRBV5-1 and TRBJ1-2): KAGVTQTPRYLIKTRGQQVTLSCSPISGHRSVSWYQQTPGQGLQFLFEYFSETQRNKGNFPGRFSGRQFSNSRSEMNVSTLELGDSALYLCASSLEGQGSFFGYTFGSGTRLTVV.

This clonotype was seen repeatedly, ten times or more. The rearrangement uses TRBV7-2 and TRBJ1-1; D possibly corresponds to TRBD1 (5 bases). The CDR3 runs 16 residues. The V gene lost 0 bases and the J gene lost 4 bases, with 15 bases spanning the gap. Germline loops: CDR1 SGHTA, CDR2 FQGNSA. The CDR3 reads CASSLAGRSRGTEAFF. CDR3 DNA sequence: TGTGCCAGCAGCTTAGCGGGGCGCTCCCGGGGCACTGAAGCTTTCTTT.

This clonotype was seen at least ten times. One junction end does not reproduce the germline sequence, and a read error may be involved. The V and J genes are TRBV4-1 and TRBJ1-1; D not resolved. This CDR3 region has 11 residues. Germline V gives CDR1 MGHRA, CDR2 YSYEKL. The CDR3 reads CASSRYTEAFF. The CDR3 DNA follows: TGCGCCAGCAGCCGCTACACCGAAGCTTTCTTT.

The gene calls are TRBV14 and TRBJ2-7; D call uncertain. The length of the CDR3 is 13 residues. The V and J ends lost 3 bases and 0 bases respectively, with 6 bases between them. Germline V lookup: CDR1 SGHDN, CDR2 FVKESK. Here the CDR3 DNA reads TGTGCCAGCAGCCATCCGGGCTCCTACGAGCAGTACTTC. As protein: CASSHPGSYEQYF. The full variable domain, rest sourced from reference TRBV14 and TRBJ2-7, is EAGVTQFPSHSVIEKGQTVTLRCDPISGHDNLYWYRRVMGKEIKFLLHFVKESKQDESGMPNNRFLAERTGGTYSTLKVQPAELEDSGVYFCASSHPGSYEQYFGPGTRLTVT.

The chain is built from TRBV5-4 and TRBJ2-5; 8 bases agree with TRBD1. Germline lookup yields CDR1 SGHNT and CDR2 YYREEE (reference sequence). V lost 0 bases, J lost 5 bases, and 3 bases stayed unmatched. This CDR3 spans 14 amino acids. DNA for the CDR3: TGTGCCAGCAGCTTGGACAGGGGGGACGAGACCCAGTACTTC. Translated: CASSLDRGDETQYF. Filled out from reference TRBV5-4 and TRBJ2-5, the complete variable domain reads ETGVTQSPTHLIKTRGQQVTLRCSSQSGHNTVSWYQQALGQGPQFIFQYYREEENGRGNFPPRFSGLQFPNYSSELNVNALELDDSALYLCASSLDRGDETQYFGPGTRLLVL.

The rearrangement uses TRBV24-1 and TRBJ1-2; the D is unclear. There are 13 residues in the CDR3. Between the trimmed V and J ends, which lost 7 bases and 4 bases, there was a span of 12 bases. Germline CDR1 is KGHDR and CDR2 is SFDVKD. The CDR3 DNA is TGTGCCACCAGCCGACCGGGCGGCTATGGCTACACCTTC. Translation gives CATSRPGGYGYTF.

This clonotype has only a few counts. The CDR3 region is CATSATGKANGYTF. In DNA form, the CDR3 reads TGTGCCACCAGCGCCACAGGAAAGGCCAACGGCTACACCTTC. The V gene is TRBV15, the J gene TRBJ1-2; the D gene is possibly TRBD1 (5 bases). Germline V gene sequence: CDR1 LNHNV, CDR2 YYDKDF (reference sequence). The CDR3 loop spans 14 amino acids. Trimming cost V 5 bases and J 8 bases, with 18 bases left between them.

The rearrangement uses TRBV24-1 and TRBJ1-2, with a possible D match to TRBD1 (5 bases). CDR1 KGHDR and CDR2 SFDVKD come from the germline V gene. V was cut by 6 bases and J by 2 bases, with 12 bases left in between. The CDR3 has 14 amino acids. In DNA form, the CDR3 reads TGTGCCACCAGTCCCGGGGGACCCAACTATGGCTACACCTTC. This translates into CATSPGGPNYGYTF.

The chain links TRBV7-9 to TRBJ1-1; 7 nucleotides align to TRBD1. Losses at the gene ends were 7 bases for V and 0 bases for J; bases not matched to a gene: 8. The CDR3 spans 15 residues. Per germline, CDR1 SEHNR and CDR2 FQNEAQ (reference sequence). CDR3 in amino acids: CASNSDRPLNTEAFF. CDR3 nucleotides: TGTGCCAGCAACTCGGACAGGCCCTTGAACACTGAAGCTTTCTTT.

At least ten counts were recorded for this clonotype. The chain uses TRBV2 and TRBJ1-4; 10 bases map to TRBD1. CDR3 length equals 14 residues. With V trimmed by 8 bases and J by 6 bases, 6 bases remained unmatched. CDR1 and CDR2 from the germline V gene are SNHLY and FYNNEI. The CDR3 loop reads CASVGGTGDEKLFF. In nucleotides, the CDR3 is TGTGCCAGCGTCGGAGGGACAGGGGATGAAAAACTGTTTTTT.

V gene TRBV19 combines with J gene TRBJ2-6, with D tentatively TRBD2 (6 bases). The germline V gene encodes CDR1 LNHDA and CDR2 SQIVND (reference sequence). V gave up 4 bases and J gave up 0 bases, with 16 bases separating them. The CDR3 length is 18 residues. CDR3 loop: CASSTPFGGYSGANVLTF. CDR3 nucleotides: TGTGCCAGTAGTACTCCCTTTGGGGGGTACTCTGGGGCCAACGTCCTGACTTTC.

This clonotype was seen a handful of times. In DNA, the CDR3 is TGCGCCAGCAGCCAAGTCCCAGGGGTGGACACTGAAGCTTTCTTT. Amino acid sequence: CASSQVPGVDTEAFF. The J gene is TRBJ1-1, the V gene TRBV4-1; D perhaps matches TRBD1 (6 bases). There are 15 residues in the CDR3. V was pared by 1 base and J by 3 bases, with 12 bases between. Per germline, CDR1 MGHRA and CDR2 YSYEKL.

The chain uses TRBV29-1 and TRBJ2-7; 11 nucleotides match TRBD1. CDR3 size: 12 residues. The V gene's germline CDR1 is SQVTM and CDR2 ANQGSEA. CDR3 DNA: TGCAGTGGTCGGGACAGGGGGTTCAAGCAGTACTTC. Amino acid sequence: CSGRDRGFKQYF.

This chain links TRBV7-8 with TRBJ1-2; D unclear. With 7 bases removed from V and 8 bases from J, the gap between germline ends came to 20 bases. The germline V gene encodes CDR1 SGHVS and CDR2 FQNEAQ. This CDR3 has 14 amino acids. This CDR3 is CASTDETSRGGYTF. The CDR3 coding sequence is TGTGCCAGCACCGATGAGACTAGTCGGGGAGGCTACACCTTC.

This clonotype showed up just once. Germline and junction disagree at one end, which may indicate a read error. This chain links TRBV15 with TRBJ1-4; D remains unclear. CDR1 is LNHNV, CDR2 YYDKDF, per germline (reference sequence). This CDR3 region has 14 residues. The CDR3 DNA reads as TGTGCCACCAGCCCCCGGCGGGAGCCAGAAAAACTGTGTTTT. It specifies CATSPRREPEKLCF.

The gene calls are TRBV15 and TRBJ1-6; D remains unclear. Trimming took 6 bases from V and 9 from J, leaving 6 bases between them. The germline CDR1 and CDR2 sequences are LNHNV and YYDKDF (reference sequence). CDR3 length: 11 residues. CDR3 protein: CATRATSPLHF. CDR3 bases: TGTGCCACCAGGGCGACTTCACCCCTCCACTTT.

The table lists this clonotype with a few counts. V usage is TRBV7-6 and J usage is TRBJ2-2, with D hard to call. The CDR3 runs to 13 residues. The germline V gene has CDR1 SGHVS and CDR2 FNYEAQ. Trimming stripped 5 bases from V and 3 bases from J, with 7 bases between. The CDR3 sequence: CASSPSHTGELFF. The CDR3 nucleotides are TGTGCCAGCAGCCCATCGCACACCGGGGAGCTGTTTTTT.

This clonotype was counted many times. The rearrangement joins TRBV4-1 to TRBJ2-7; 7 nucleotides align to TRBD1. Germline V gene sequence: CDR1 MGHRA, CDR2 YSYEKL. The CDR3 loop spans 15 amino acids. J was trimmed by 2 bases and V by 1 base; bases with no gene match: 5. The CDR3 DNA follows: TGCGCCAGCAGCCAAGCAGGGACAGTCGCCTACGAGCAGTACTTC. This translates into CASSQAGTVAYEQYF.